These 10 T cell receptor beta chains came from one sample sequenced in a study of T cell responses to AZD1222 COVID-19 vaccine. Using immunoSEQ multiplex PCR, the repertoire was profiled, and TCRdb retains in-frame clones only, with some absent. This table has about 69,000 clones, roughly 85% appearing once. The sample was peripheral blood, taken 28 days after the second AZD1222 dose. These receptors were obtained from an adult who received the AZD1222 COVID-19 vaccine.

The chain joins TRBV19 to TRBJ1-3, with D perhaps matching TRBD1 (5 bases). V was cut by 7 bases and J by 2 bases, with 12 bases left in between. CDR1 and CDR2 from the germline V gene are LNHDA and SQIVND (reference sequence). The CDR3 runs 14 residues. The CDR3 DNA is TGTGCCAGTACGGACGGGGCCCCTGGAAACACCATATATTTT. Translation gives CASTDGAPGNTIYF.

V is TRBV27 and J is TRBJ2-1, with D hard to call. The CDR3 is 16 residues long. V gave up 4 bases and J gave up 8 bases, with 21 bases separating them. Germline CDR1 is MNHEY and CDR2 is SMNVEV (reference sequence). Here the CDR3 DNA reads TGTGCCAGCAGTTCCTCGTCCTACACCAGAGGTGATGAGCAGTTCTTC. Its translation is CASSSSSYTRGDEQFF.

The chain combines TRBV28 with TRBJ2-5; possibly TRBD1 or TRBD2 for D (6 bases each). This CDR3 contains 15 residues. The germline V and J ends were trimmed by 8 bases and 5 bases, with 21 bases remaining between them. The germline CDR1 and CDR2 sequences are MDHEN and SYDVKM. The CDR3 DNA sequence: TGTGCCAGCGATGCAAATATGGGGGGCAGGGAGACCCAGTACTTC. Translation: CASDANMGGRETQYF.

In its sample, this clone was seen once. V gene TRBV10-3 combines with J gene TRBJ1-1; D possibly corresponds to TRBD1 (6 bases). CDR1 and CDR2 from the germline V gene are ENHRY and SYGVKD. This CDR3 spans 12 amino acids. Trimming cost V 9 bases and J 6 bases, with 14 bases left between them. The CDR3 nucleotides read TGTGCCATTAGGGACACACCATCTGAAGCTTTCTTT. It encodes CAIRDTPSEAFF.

This clone has just a few counts. The J gene is TRBJ2-3, the V gene TRBV7-9; no firm D call. This CDR3 has 15 amino acids. The germline V and J ends were trimmed by 1 base and 2 bases, with 10 bases remaining between them. CDR1 is SEHNR, CDR2 FQNEAQ, per germline (reference sequence). DNA for the CDR3: TGTGCCAGCAGCTTAGATGTGGGTCCCACAGATACGCAGTATTTT. Translated, it gives CASSLDVGPTDTQYF.

The sample holds a few counts of this clone. This sequence joins TRBV6-2 or TRBV6-3 and TRBJ2-7; D is perhaps TRBD1 (5 bases). This CDR3 is 14 amino acids long. The germline V and J ends were trimmed by 2 bases and 0 bases, with 8 bases remaining between them. Germline V CDR1 and CDR2: MNHEY, SVGEGT. The DNA of the CDR3 is TGTGCCAGCAGTTACAGTGACAGCTCCTACGAGCAGTACTTC. The encoded protein is CASSYSDSSYEQYF.

The chain is built from TRBV27 and TRBJ2-1, with a tentative D call TRBD1 (7 bases). The CDR3 totals 16 residues. CDR1 is MNHEY, CDR2 SMNVEV, per germline (reference sequence). V lost 5 bases, J lost 2 bases, and 16 bases lay in between. The chain's CDR3 is CASSPSPGGPYNEQFF. The CDR3, as DNA: TGTGCCAGCAGTCCCTCCCCAGGGGGGCCCTACAATGAGCAGTTCTTC.

The V and J genes are TRBV30 and TRBJ1-2, with D uncertain. From germline, CDR1 is GTSNPN and CDR2 SVGIG (reference sequence). Trimming took off 2 bases at V and 2 bases at J, with 21 bases between the two ends. The CDR3 contains 17 residues. The chain's CDR3 is CAWSTPTSGAANYGYTF. The CDR3 nucleotides read TGTGCCTGGAGTACGCCGACCTCTGGCGCAGCCAACTATGGCTACACCTTC.

This chain connects TRBV18 to TRBJ2-7; possible D gene TRBD2, 5 bases. Trimming removed 3 bases from V and 0 bases from J, with 15 bases in between. The CDR3 contains 16 residues. CDR1 and CDR2 from the germline V gene are KGHSH and LQKENI. The CDR3 bases are TGTGCCAGCTCACCTGTGCTAGCAGACTACTCCTACGAGCAGTACTTC. It is translated as CASSPVLADYSYEQYF.

In its sample, this clone was seen once. This chain uses TRBV30 with TRBJ2-7; D possibly corresponds to TRBD2 (6 bases). This CDR3 comprises 12 residues. From germline, CDR1 is GTSNPN and CDR2 SVGIG (reference sequence). The V gene lost 3 bases and the J gene lost 5 bases, with 11 bases spanning the gap. In DNA form, the CDR3 reads TGTGCCTGGAGCGGGAGTGGGGACGAGCAGTACTTC. Translating it yields CAWSGSGDEQYF.